These T cell receptor beta chains were read from a single sample in a study of T cell responses to AZD1222 COVID-19 vaccine. Assay: immunoSEQ multiplex PCR; the TCRdb copy retains only in-frame clones and omits some. Of over 85,000 clones in the sample, roughly 89% were seen once. Source: peripheral blood, taken 28 days after the second AZD1222 dose. These receptors were obtained from an adult who received the AZD1222 COVID-19 vaccine. The CDR3 runs from the conserved cysteine through the conserved F or W. The D gene is left open where the match is weak. For some rows the clone size is stated as once, few or many, or as a class when expanded; others skip it.

clone size | J gene | D gene | V gene | CDR3 protein | CDR3 DNA
. | TRBJ2-3 | TRBD2 | TRBV24-1 | CATSSGGPQYF | TGTGCCACCAGTAGCGGGGGGCCCCAGTATTTT
. | TRBJ2-3 | . | TRBV4-1 | CASSQDEGQDSDTQYF | TGCGCCAGCAGCCAAGATGAGGGGCAGGACTCAGATACGCAGTATTTT
. | TRBJ1-1 | . | TRBV10-3 | CAISDAGTEAFF | TGTGCCATCAGTGACGCGGGTACTGAAGCTTTCTTT
. | TRBJ1-1 | . | TRBV10-1 | CAGQTLRSQMNTEAFF | TGCGCCGGCCAAACACTGCGCTCGCAGATGAACACTGAAGCTTTCTTT
. | TRBJ1-1 | . | TRBV15 | CATSRDRAGNTEAFF | TGTGCCACCAGCAGAGACAGGGCGGGGAACACTGAAGCTTTCTTT
. | TRBJ1-4 | . | TRBV6-5 | CATWKEKLFF | TGTGCCACATGGAAGGAAAAACTGTTTTTT
. | TRBJ2-1 | TRBD1 | TRBV12-5 | CASGQRDRINEQFF | TGTGCTAGTGGTCAACGGGACAGGATCAATGAGCAGTTCTTC
. | TRBJ2-7 | TRBD2 | TRBV29-1 | CSAPGLAVHFSYEQYF | TGCAGCGCCCCCGGACTAGCGGTCCATTTCTCCTACGAGCAGTACTTC
. | TRBJ2-3 | TRBD1 | TRBV9 | CASSVVGQGLDTQYF | TGTGCCAGCAGCGTAGTGGGACAGGGACTAGATACGCAGTATTTT
. | TRBJ2-3 | . | TRBV30 | CAWSVSQTHTQYF | TGTGCCTGGAGTGTGAGTCAAACCCATACGCAGTATTTT
. | TRBJ1-2 | . | TRBV28 | CASSSGARTYGYTF | TGTGCCAGCAGCTCCGGGGCCCGAACGTATGGCTACACCTTC
. | TRBJ2-2 | . | TRBV7-8 | CASSLVSVLLQTGELFF | TGTGCCAGCAGCTTAGTTTCGGTCCTTTTACAGACCGGGGAGCTGTTTTTT
. | TRBJ1-2 | . | TRBV6-5 | CASSYSRQGSYGYTF | TGTGCCAGCAGTTACTCGAGGCAGGGGAGCTATGGCTACACCTTC
. | TRBJ2-7 | . | TRBV5-1 | CASSLETNYEQYF | TGCGCCAGCAGCTTGGAGACAAACTACGAGCAGTACTTC
. | TRBJ2-5 | TRBD2 | TRBV29-1 | CSVGLAGAGETQYF | TGCAGCGTGGGGCTAGCGGGGGCTGGAGAGACCCAGTACTTC
. | TRBJ1-5 | . | TRBV24-1 | CATSDFRDPNQPQHF | TGTGCCACCAGTGATTTTAGGGACCCTAATCAGCCCCAGCATTTT
. | TRBJ2-7 | . | TRBV30 | CASGGSSYEQYF | TGTGCTTCAGGAGGGAGCTCCTACGAGCAGTACTTC
. | TRBJ1-4 | TRBD1 | TRBV5-4 | CASSQGQGGEKLFF | TGTGCCAGCAGCCAGGGACAGGGGGGTGAAAAACTGTTTTTT
. | TRBJ1-4 | . | TRBV5-1 | CASSLDNRVNNEKLFF | TGCGCCAGCAGCTTGGATAACAGGGTCAATAATGAAAAACTGTTTTTT
. | TRBJ1-2 | . | TRBV18 | CASSPGADNYGYTF | TGTGCCAGCTCACCAGGAGCAGACAACTATGGCTACACCTTC
once | TRBJ1-2 | . | TRBV6-1 | CASSEVAVFNYGYTF | TGTGCCAGCAGTGAAGTAGCTGTATTTAACTATGGCTACACCTTC
. | TRBJ2-7 | . | TRBV10-1 | CASRGTSYYEQYF | TGCGCCAGCAGAGGGACTTCCTACTACGAGCAGTACTTC
. | TRBJ2-5 | . | TRBV12-3/TRBV12-4 | CASSLEAQYF | TGTGCCAGCAGCCTCGAGGCCCAGTACTTC
. | TRBJ2-7 | . | TRBV9 | CASSVGGTSPGEQYF | TGTGCCAGCAGCGTTGGGGGTACCTCACCCGGCGAGCAGTACTTC
. | TRBJ2-3 | TRBD2 | TRBV27 | CASSWGGSTDTQYF | TGTGCCAGCAGTTGGGGGGGAAGCACAGATACGCAGTATTTT
. | TRBJ1-2 | . | TRBV29-1 | CSVGGTTVINYGYTF | TGCAGCGTTGGGGGCACTACCGTTATTAACTATGGCTACACCTTC
. | TRBJ1-4 | . | TRBV4-1 | CASSPTDTNEKLFF | TGCGCCAGCAGCCCGACTGATACTAATGAAAAACTGTTTTTT
. | TRBJ1-2 | . | TRBV4-1 | CASSPGSRGYTF | TGCGCCAGCAGCCCGGGTTCTCGGGGCTACACCTTC
. | TRBJ1-6 | . | TRBV9 | CASSPFKAPDNSPLHF | TGTGCCAGCAGCCCCTTTAAGGCTCCCGATAATTCACCCCTCCACTTT
. | TRBJ2-7 | TRBD2 | TRBV2 | CASNKPSGGANGQYF | TGTGCCAGCAACAAGCCTAGCGGGGGGGCCAATGGGCAGTACTTC
. | TRBJ2-7 | TRBD2 | TRBV5-5 | CASSLEGLVYEQYF | TGTGCCAGCAGCTTGGAGGGACTAGTCTACGAGCAGTACTTC
. | TRBJ1-2 | TRBD1 | TRBV7-2 | CASSYHFPDRQGTYGYTF | TGTGCCAGCAGCTACCATTTCCCAGATCGACAGGGCACCTATGGCTACACCTTC
once | TRBJ1-1 | TRBD1 | TRBV27 | CASRATGANTEAFF | TGTGCCAGCAGAGCTACAGGGGCGAACACTGAAGCTTTCTTT
. | TRBJ1-2 | . | TRBV11-3 | CASSSGGEEERGYTF | TGTGCCAGCAGCTCTGGGGGGGAGGAAGAGCGTGGCTACACCTTC
. | TRBJ1-4 | TRBD1 | TRBV2 | CASTEGRGLEKLFF | TGTGCCAGCACCGAGGGCAGGGGGCTGGAAAAACTGTTTTTT
. | TRBJ2-1 | . | TRBV6-4 | CASSRQTGSSYNEQFF | TGTGCCAGCAGTCGTCAGACTGGGAGCTCCTACAATGAGCAGTTCTTC
. | TRBJ2-3 | TRBD2 | TRBV9 | CASSVVSGGLTDTQYF | TGTGCCAGCAGCGTAGTGAGCGGGGGACTCACAGATACGCAGTATTTT
. | TRBJ2-2 | . | TRBV7-9 | CASSKNTGELFF | TGTGCCAGCAGCAAAAACACCGGGGAGCTGTTTTTT
once | TRBJ1-1 | . | TRBV7-9 | CASSQGQYTEAFF | TGTGCCAGCAGCCAAGGACAGTACACTGAAGCTTTCTTT
. | TRBJ1-5 | . | TRBV9 | CASSVGQAGQPQHF | TGTGCCAGCAGCGTAGGACAGGCCGGTCAGCCCCAGCATTTT
once | TRBJ1-1 | TRBD1 | TRBV5-4 | CASSLQGATTEAFF | TGTGCCAGCAGCCTACAGGGGGCTACCACTGAAGCTTTCTTT
. | TRBJ2-3 | TRBD2 | TRBV6-5 | CASTYSGGADTQYF | TGTGCCAGCACCTATAGCGGGGGGGCAGATACGCAGTATTTT
once | TRBJ1-4 | TRBD1 | TRBV29-1 | CSVYGQGGEKLFF | TGCAGCGTCTATGGACAGGGGGGGGAAAAACTGTTTTTT
. | TRBJ1-5 | . | TRBV7-9 | CASSHFSEDNNQPQHF | TGTGCCAGCAGCCACTTCAGCGAGGACAACAATCAGCCCCAGCATTTT
. | TRBJ1-6 | . | TRBV7-3 | CASSLTPQGGSPLHF | TGTGCCAGCAGCTTAACCCCACAGGGCGGTTCACCCCTCCACTTT
. | TRBJ2-3 | . | TRBV7-9 | CASRSGEFSTDTQYF | TGTGCCAGCAGGAGTGGGGAATTTAGCACAGATACGCAGTATTTT
. | TRBJ1-5 | . | TRBV12-3/TRBV12-4 | CASSRVSNQPQHF | TGTGCCAGCAGTAGGGTAAGCAATCAGCCCCAGCATTTT
. | TRBJ2-2 | TRBD2 | TRBV6-1 | CASSELAGGLTGELFF | TGTGCCAGCAGTGAGCTAGCGGGGGGACTCACCGGGGAGCTGTTTTTT
. | TRBJ1-5 | TRBD1 | TRBV7-9 | CASSLGTANQPQHF | TGTGCCAGCAGCTTGGGGACAGCTAATCAGCCCCAGCATTTT
. | TRBJ1-1 | . | TRBV9 | CASSVADGGGEAFF | TGTGCCAGCAGCGTAGCCGATGGTGGAGGTGAAGCTTTCTTT
once | TRBJ2-2 | TRBD1 | TRBV2 | CASSEGTGGVWGHGELFF | TGTGCCAGCAGTGAAGGGACAGGGGGCGTATGGGGGCACGGGGAGCTGTTTTTT
once | TRBJ1-2 | . | TRBV19 | CASEGRQNYGYTF | TGTGCCAGTGAGGGCAGGCAAAACTATGGCTACACCTTC
. | TRBJ2-1 | . | TRBV6-5 | CASSYSGMGEQFF | TGTGCCAGCAGTTACTCGGGTATGGGTGAGCAGTTCTTC